This T cell receptor beta chain came from a study of CD8+CD57+ T cells in acquired aplastic anemia (dated by TCRdb to the late 2010s). Describing the broader study: A mean of approximately 3 ug of DNA, ranging from about 0.2 to 27.4 ug, was extracted from sorted CD4+ and CD8+ cells. Healthy donor samples averaged around 9.8 million reads for CD4+ and 11 million to 14 million for CD8+ cells.

According to the germline V gene, CDR1 reads SGHVS and CDR2 reads FNYEAQ. V was cut back by 0 bases and J by 0 bases, leaving a gap of 4 bases between them. Measured from the cysteine to the phenylalanine, the CDR3 is 14 residues long. Here the CDR3 DNA is all that survives: 42 bases in frame from base 1. Genomic DNA was used as template for profiling of TCR beta VDJ combinations and CDR3 sequences. An Illumina HiSeq 2000 was used for TCR repertoire sequencing. Concerning the study's data processing: Repertoires were assessed using TRBV/TRBJ rearrangement plots, CDR3 size and DJ length profiles, and Simpson's diversity index. The immunodominant clone was defined as the most abundant DNA sequence in deep sequencing data. CDR3 amino acid sequences were checked for sharing between subjects and were compared against published repertoires and the VDJdb database. TCRdb ran its own pipeline on the public reads, namely fastp trimming at Q25 and MiXCR clone calling, and kept in-frame beta chains. Each CDR3 protein appears once, grouped with its most common genes and DNA. TCRdb, rather than the study authors, made the V and J calls. For this sample the table gives about 210,000 distinct CDR3 sequences, of which 30% to 35% were detected only once. Together, the top ten hold around 1.1% of the sample.

Results and caveats for the whole study, not just this receptor: No significant difference in CD8+ Simpson's diversity was found between patients and healthy controls (P=0.060). Around 28 CD8+ CDR3 sequences were found to be shared between patients and controls, but these sequences appeared to be highly expressed in patients and within the immunodominant clones of the patients.

This clonotype was observed at least ten times. No antigen is known for it. Per-base quality was not reported, and no clone a single base away is much larger than it. TCR repertoires of sorted CD4+ and CD8+ blood T cells from severe aplastic anemia patients and healthy subjects were deep-sequenced in the study. Ficoll-Paque density gradient centrifugation was used to isolate peripheral blood mononuclear cells. Before DNA extraction, CD4+ and CD8+ T cells were sorted with FACS or magnetic beads. Input material: sorted CD4+, CD8+, or CD8+CD57+ T cells (not recorded which) from PBMCs. This TCR derives from a human donor in good health, serving as a control. The chain joins TRBV7-6 to TRBJ2-3; too little of a D gene remains to name it. The CDR3 region: CASSLAASTDTQYF. The nucleotides are TGTGCCAGCAGCTTAGCAGCGAGCACAGATACGCAGTATTTT.